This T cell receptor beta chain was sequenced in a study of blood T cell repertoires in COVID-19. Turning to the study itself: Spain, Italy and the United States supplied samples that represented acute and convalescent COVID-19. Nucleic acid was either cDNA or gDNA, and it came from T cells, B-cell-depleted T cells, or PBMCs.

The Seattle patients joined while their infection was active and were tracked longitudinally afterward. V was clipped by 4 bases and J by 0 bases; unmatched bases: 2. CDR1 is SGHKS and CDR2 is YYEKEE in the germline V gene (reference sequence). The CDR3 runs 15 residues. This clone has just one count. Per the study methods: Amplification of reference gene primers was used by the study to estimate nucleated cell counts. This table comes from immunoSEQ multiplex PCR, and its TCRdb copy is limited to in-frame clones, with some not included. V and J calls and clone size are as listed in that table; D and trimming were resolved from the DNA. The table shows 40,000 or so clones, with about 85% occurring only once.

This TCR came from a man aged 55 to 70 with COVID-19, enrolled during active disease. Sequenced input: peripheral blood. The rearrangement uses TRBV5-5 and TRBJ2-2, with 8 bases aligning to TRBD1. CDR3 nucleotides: TGTGCCAGCAGCCTCAGGGGGCCGAACACCGGGGAGCTGTTTTTT. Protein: CASSLRGPNTGELFF.